The source of this T cell receptor beta chain is a study of molecular identifiers for immune sequencing clone quantification. Study-wide results and caveats: Clones that had above 20 RNA copies took up over 99% of effector molecules but under 1% in naive cells.

TCRdb used MiXCR to reprocess the PCR reads, holding one entry per CDR3 protein. The table records hundreds of thousands of distinct CDR3 sequences, over 25% of them present only once. This CDR3 comprises 15 residues. The V and J ends lost 4 bases and 2 bases, in that order; junction bases with no gene match: 8. CDR1 is MNHEY and CDR2 is SMNVEV in the germline V gene (reference sequence). In the case of this clonotype: Its cognate antigen is unknown.

This TCR was recovered from a human donor in good health. Some libraries in this study had Jurkat cell RNA spiked in. The chain couples TRBV27 to TRBJ2-7, with TRBD1 matching over 7 bases. Sample: naive CD8+ T cells from blood, with Jurkat cell RNA spiked in. Subset noted: FACS-sorted CD8+CD4-CCR7+CD45RA+ naive T cells. The CDR3 coding sequence is TGTGCCAGCAGTTACCAAACAGGGGCGGCCTACGAGCAGTACTTC. Protein product: CASSYQTGAAYEQYF.